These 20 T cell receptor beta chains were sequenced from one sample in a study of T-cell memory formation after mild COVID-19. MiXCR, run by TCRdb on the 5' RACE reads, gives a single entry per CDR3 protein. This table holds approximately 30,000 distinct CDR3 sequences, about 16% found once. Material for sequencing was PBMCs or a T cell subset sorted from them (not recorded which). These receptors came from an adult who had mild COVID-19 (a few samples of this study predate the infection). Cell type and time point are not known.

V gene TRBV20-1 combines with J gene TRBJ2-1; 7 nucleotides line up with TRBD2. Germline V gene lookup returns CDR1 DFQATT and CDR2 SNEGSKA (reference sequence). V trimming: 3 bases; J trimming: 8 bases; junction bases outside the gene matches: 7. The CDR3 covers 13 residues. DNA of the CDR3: TGCAGTGCTAGCGGCGGGAGTAGCGATGAGCAGTTCTTC. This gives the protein CSASGGSSDEQFF.

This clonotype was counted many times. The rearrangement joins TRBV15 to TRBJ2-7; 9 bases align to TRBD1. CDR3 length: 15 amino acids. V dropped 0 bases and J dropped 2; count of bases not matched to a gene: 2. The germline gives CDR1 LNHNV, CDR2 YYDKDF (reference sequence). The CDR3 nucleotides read TGTGCCACCAGCAGAGATAGGGACAGGGCCTACGAGCAGTACTTC. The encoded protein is CATSRDRDRAYEQYF. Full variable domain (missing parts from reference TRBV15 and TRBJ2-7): DAMVIQNPRYQVTQFGKPVTLSCSQTLNHNVMYWYQQKSSQAPKLLFHYYDKDFNNEADTPDNFQSRRPNTSFCFLDIRSPGLGDTAMYLCATSRDRDRAYEQYFGPGTRLTVT.

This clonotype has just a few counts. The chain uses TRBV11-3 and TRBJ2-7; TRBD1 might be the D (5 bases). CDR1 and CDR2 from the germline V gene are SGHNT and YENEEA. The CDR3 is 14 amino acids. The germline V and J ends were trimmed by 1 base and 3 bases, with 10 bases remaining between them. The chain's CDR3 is CASSLASQGYEQYF. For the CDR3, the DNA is TGTGCCAGCAGCTTAGCCTCCCAGGGCTACGAGCAGTACTTC.

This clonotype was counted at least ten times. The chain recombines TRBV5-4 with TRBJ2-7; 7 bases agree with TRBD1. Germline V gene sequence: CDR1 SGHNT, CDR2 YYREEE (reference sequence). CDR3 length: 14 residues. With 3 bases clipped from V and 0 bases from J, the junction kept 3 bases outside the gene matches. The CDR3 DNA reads TGTGCCAGCAGCTCCGGGACAGACTCCTACGAGCAGTACTTC. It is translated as CASSSGTDSYEQYF.

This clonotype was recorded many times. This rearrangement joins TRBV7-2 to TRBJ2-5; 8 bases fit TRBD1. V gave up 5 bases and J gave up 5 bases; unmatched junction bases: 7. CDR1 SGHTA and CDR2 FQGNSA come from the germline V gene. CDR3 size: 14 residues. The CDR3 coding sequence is TGTGCCAGCAGCCTCGACAGGGGAGCGGAGACCCAGTACTTC. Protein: CASSLDRGAETQYF.

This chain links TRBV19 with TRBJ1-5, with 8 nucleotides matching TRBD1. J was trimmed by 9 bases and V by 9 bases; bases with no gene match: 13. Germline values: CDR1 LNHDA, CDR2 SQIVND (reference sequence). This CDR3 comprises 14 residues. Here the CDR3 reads CASRTGQGVRPQHF. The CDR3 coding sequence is TGTGCCAGCAGGACAGGGCAGGGGGTTCGGCCCCAGCATTTT. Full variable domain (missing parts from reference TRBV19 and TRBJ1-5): DGGITQSPKYLFRKEGQNVTLSCEQNLNHDAMYWYRQDPGQGLRLIYYSQIVNDFQKGDIAEGYSVSREKKESFPLTVTSAQKNPTAFYLCASRTGQGVRPQHFGDGTRLSIL.

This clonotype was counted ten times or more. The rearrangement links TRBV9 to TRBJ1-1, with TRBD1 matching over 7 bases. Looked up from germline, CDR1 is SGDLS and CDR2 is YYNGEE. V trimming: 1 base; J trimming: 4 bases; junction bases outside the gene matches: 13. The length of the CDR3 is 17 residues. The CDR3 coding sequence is TGTGCCAGCAGCGTAACCCCCGAGACAGGGATGGCCACTGAAGCTTTCTTT. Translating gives CASSVTPETGMATEAFF.

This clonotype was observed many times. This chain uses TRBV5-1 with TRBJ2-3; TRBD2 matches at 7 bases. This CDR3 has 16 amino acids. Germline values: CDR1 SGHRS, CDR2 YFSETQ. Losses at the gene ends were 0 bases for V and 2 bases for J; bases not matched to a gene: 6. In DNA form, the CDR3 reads TGCGCCAGCAGCTTGGGGCCAGCGGGGACCACAGATACGCAGTATTTT. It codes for CASSLGPAGTTDTQYF.

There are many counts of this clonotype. In DNA form, the CDR3 reads TGTGCCACCAGCAGAGGGACAGGACTCAATCAGCCCCAGCATTTT. It yields the protein CATSRGTGLNQPQHF. The chain uses TRBV15 and TRBJ1-5; the match to TRBD1 covers 7 bases. CDR3 length: 15 amino acids. Germline assignment: CDR1 LNHNV and CDR2 YYDKDF (reference sequence). With V trimmed by 1 base and J by 3 bases, 3 bases remained unmatched.

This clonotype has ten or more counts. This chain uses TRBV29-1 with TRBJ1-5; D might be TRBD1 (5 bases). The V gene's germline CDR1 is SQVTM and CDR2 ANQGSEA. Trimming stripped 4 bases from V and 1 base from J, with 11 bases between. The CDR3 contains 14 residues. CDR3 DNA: TGCAGCGTTGCGTTGCAGGGAAGCAATCAGCCCCAGCATTTT. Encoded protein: CSVALQGSNQPQHF.

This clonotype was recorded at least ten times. The CDR3 loop is CASSLGSYEQYF. The CDR3 DNA sequence: TGTGCCAGCAGTTTAGGATCCTACGAGCAGTACTTC. The chain links TRBV12-3 or TRBV12-4 to TRBJ2-7, with unresolved D. The germline V and J ends were trimmed by 1 base and 1 base, with 2 bases remaining between them. CDR3 size: 12 residues.

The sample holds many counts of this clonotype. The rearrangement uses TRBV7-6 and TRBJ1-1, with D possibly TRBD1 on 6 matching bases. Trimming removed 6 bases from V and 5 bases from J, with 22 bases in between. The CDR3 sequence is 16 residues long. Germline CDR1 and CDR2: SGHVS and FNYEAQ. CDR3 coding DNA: TGTGCCAGCAGTTCCCCTGTGGGGGGCGGGGGGACTGAAGCTTTCTTT. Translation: CASSSPVGGGGTEAFF.

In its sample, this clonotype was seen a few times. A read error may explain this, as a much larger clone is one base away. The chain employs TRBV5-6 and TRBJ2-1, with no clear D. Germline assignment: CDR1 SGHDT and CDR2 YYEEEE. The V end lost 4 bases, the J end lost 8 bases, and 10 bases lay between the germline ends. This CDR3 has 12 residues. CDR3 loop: CASSLTWDEQFF. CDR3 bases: TGTGCCAGCAGCCTTACCTGGGATGAGCAGTTCTTC.

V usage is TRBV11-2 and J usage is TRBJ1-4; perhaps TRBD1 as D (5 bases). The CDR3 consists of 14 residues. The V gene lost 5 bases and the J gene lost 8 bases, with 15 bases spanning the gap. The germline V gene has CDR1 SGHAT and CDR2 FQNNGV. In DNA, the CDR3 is TGTGCCAGCAGCCTCCAACAGGAGATAGAAAAACTGTTTTTT. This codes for CASSLQQEIEKLFF. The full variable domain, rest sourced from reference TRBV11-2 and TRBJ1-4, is EAGVAQSPRYKIIEKRQSVAFWCNPISGHATLYWYQQILGQGPKLLIQFQNNGVVDDSQLPKDRFSAERLKGVDSTLKIQPAKLEDSAVYLCASSLQQEIEKLFFGSGTQLSVL.

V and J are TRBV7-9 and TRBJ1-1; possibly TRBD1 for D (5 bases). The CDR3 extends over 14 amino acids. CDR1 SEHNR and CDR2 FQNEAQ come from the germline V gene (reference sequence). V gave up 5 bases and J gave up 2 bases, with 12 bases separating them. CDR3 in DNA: TGTGCCAGCAGCCCAGGGTTAGGAAACACTGAAGCTTTCTTT. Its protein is CASSPGLGNTEAFF. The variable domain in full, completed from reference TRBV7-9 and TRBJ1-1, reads DTGVSQNPRHKITKRGQNVTFRCDPISEHNRLYWYRQTLGQGPEFLTYFQNEAQLEKSRLLSDRFSAERPKGSFSTLEIQRTEQGDSAMYLCASSPGLGNTEAFFGQGTRLTVV.

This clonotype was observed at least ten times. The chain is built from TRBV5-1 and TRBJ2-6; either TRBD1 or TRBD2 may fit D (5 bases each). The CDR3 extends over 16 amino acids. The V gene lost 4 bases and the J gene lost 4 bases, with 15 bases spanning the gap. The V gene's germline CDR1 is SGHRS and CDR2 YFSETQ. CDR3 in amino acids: CASSPGTLAGANVLTF. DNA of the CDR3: TGCGCCAGCAGCCCGGGGACGCTGGCAGGGGCCAACGTCCTGACTTTC.

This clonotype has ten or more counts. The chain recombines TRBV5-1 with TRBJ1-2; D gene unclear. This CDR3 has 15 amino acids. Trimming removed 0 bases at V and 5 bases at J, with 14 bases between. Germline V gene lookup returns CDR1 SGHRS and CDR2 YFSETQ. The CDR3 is CASSLEESALYGYTF. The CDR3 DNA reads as TGCGCCAGCAGCTTGGAAGAGTCGGCACTTTATGGCTACACCTTC.

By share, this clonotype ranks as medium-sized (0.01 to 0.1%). CDR3 nucleotide sequence: TGCAGCGTTGAAGATGAGTCTAGCTGGTACTTC. As protein: CSVEDESSWYF. The rearrangement joins TRBV29-1 to TRBJ2-4; D is perhaps TRBD2 (5 bases). CDR1 is SQVTM and CDR2 is ANQGSEA in the germline V gene. The CDR3 runs 11 residues. The V gene lost 0 bases and the J gene lost 15 bases, with 12 bases spanning the gap.

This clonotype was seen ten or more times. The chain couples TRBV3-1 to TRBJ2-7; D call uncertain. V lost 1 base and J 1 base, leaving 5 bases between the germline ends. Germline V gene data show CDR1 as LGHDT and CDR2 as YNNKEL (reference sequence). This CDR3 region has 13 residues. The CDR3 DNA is TGTGCCAGCAGCCAAGCGCCTTCCTACGAGCAGTACTTC. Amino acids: CASSQAPSYEQYF.

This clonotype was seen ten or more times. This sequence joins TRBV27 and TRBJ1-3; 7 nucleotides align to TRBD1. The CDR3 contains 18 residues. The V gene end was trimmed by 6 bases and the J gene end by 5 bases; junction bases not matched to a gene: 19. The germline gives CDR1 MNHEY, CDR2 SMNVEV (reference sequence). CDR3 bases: TGTGCCAGCAGCCCAAGCCCTCCCTCCGGGACAGATCGAAACACCATATATTTT. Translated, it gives CASSPSPPSGTDRNTIYF.